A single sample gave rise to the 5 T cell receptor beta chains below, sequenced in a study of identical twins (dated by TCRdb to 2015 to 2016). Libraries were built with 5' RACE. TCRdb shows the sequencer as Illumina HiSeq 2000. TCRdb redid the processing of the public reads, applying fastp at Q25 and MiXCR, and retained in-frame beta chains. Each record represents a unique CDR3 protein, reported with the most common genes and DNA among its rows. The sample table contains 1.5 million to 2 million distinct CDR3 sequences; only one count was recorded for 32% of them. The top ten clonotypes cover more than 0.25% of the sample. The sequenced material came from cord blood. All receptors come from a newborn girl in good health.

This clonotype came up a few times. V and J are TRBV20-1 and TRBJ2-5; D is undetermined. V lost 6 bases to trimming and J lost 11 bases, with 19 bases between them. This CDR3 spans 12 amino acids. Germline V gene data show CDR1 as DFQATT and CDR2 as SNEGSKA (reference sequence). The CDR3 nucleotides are TGCAGTGCCGACATGGTTAACAATGAGCAGTACTTC. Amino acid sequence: CSADMVNNEQYF.

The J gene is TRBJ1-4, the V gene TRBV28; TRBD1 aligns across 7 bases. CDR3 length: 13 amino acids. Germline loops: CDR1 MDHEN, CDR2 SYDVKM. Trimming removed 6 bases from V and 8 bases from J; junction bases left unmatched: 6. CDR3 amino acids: CASRGTVKEKLFF. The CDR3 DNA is TGTGCCAGCAGGGGGACAGTGAAGGAAAAACTGTTTTTT.

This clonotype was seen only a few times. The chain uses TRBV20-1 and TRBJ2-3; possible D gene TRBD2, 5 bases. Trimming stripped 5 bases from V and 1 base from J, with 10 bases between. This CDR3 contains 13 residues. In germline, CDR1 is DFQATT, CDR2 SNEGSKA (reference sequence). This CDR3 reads CSASSPRTDTQYF. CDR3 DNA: TGCAGTGCTTCTAGCCCACGCACAGATACGCAGTATTTT.

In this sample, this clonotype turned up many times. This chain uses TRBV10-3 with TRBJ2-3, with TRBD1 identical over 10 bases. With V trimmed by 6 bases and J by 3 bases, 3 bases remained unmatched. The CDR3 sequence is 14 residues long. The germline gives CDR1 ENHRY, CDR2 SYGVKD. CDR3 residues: CAISPGQGTDTQYF. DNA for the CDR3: TGTGCCATCAGCCCGGGACAGGGGACAGATACGCAGTATTTT.

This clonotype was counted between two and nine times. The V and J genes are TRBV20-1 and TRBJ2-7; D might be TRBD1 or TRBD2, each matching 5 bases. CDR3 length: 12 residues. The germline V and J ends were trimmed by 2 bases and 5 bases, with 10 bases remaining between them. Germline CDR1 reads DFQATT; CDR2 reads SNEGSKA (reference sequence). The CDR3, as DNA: TGCAGTGCTAGACGCAGGGACGACGAGCAGTACTTC. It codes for CSARRRDDEQYF.